A selection of T cell receptor beta chains follows, all from one sample in a study of vaccination effects on CD4 cells after COVID-19. Measured with immunoSEQ multiplex PCR; TCRdb has only the in-frame clones, and not every one. The sample includes 22,000 or so clones, 70% to 80% of them seen just once. Their antigen targets remain unknown. The sequencing here drew on CD4+ T cells from PBMCs cultured with a peptide pool, taken before COVID-19 vaccination. These receptors all stem from a human donor who had a prior SARS-CoV-2 infection. Both conserved end residues are trimmed from each CDR3. Each record gives: CDR3 protein, J gene, V gene.

CDR3aa: ATSTSRDRFDTEAF
j_gene: TRBJ1-1
v_gene: TRBV15

CDR3aa: ASSLNPASGVFYEQY
j_gene: TRBJ2-7
v_gene: TRBV7-2

CDR3aa: ASSPWGQGAPDTQY
j_gene: TRBJ2-3
v_gene: TRBV5-4

CDR3aa: ASSERLRDQPQH
j_gene: TRBJ1-5
v_gene: TRBV2

CDR3aa: ASSWGGDYEQY
j_gene: TRBJ2-7
v_gene: TRBV6-5

CDR3aa: ASSYGLQGLGNTIY
j_gene: TRBJ1-3
v_gene: TRBV6-5

CDR3aa: ASSPQHRNTEAF
j_gene: TRBJ1-1
v_gene: TRBV18

CDR3aa: ASSYFRTSGKLSSYNEQF
j_gene: TRBJ2-1
v_gene: TRBV6-2/TRBV6-3

CDR3aa: ASSLRGNTIY
j_gene: TRBJ1-3
v_gene: TRBV5-5

CDR3aa: ASSQGGQGGSPLH
j_gene: TRBJ1-6
v_gene: TRBV3-1/TRBV3-2

CDR3aa: ASSLDGGRNTGELF
j_gene: TRBJ2-2
v_gene: TRBV11-3

CDR3aa: AWSARGVLVNTIY
j_gene: TRBJ1-3
v_gene: TRBV30

CDR3aa: ASSLDSLGGQY
j_gene: TRBJ2-5
v_gene: TRBV11-3

CDR3aa: ASSLGKSAGLAGGPGEQY
j_gene: TRBJ2-7
v_gene: TRBV13

CDR3aa: ASSKVPGSGVINTGELF
j_gene: TRBJ2-2
v_gene: TRBV21-1

CDR3aa: AGSRETGSYNYGYT
j_gene: TRBJ1-2
v_gene: TRBV3-1/TRBV3-2

CDR3aa: ASNEEGRTQGSY
j_gene: TRBJ2-7
v_gene: TRBV28

CDR3aa: ASSLGSGSTDTQY
j_gene: TRBJ2-3
v_gene: TRBV5-4

CDR3aa: ASSPSLTSGSYNEQF
j_gene: TRBJ2-1
v_gene: TRBV18

CDR3aa: SANSYNEQF
j_gene: TRBJ2-1
v_gene: TRBV20-1

CDR3aa: ASSPSLSMNTEAF
j_gene: TRBJ1-1
v_gene: TRBV7-9

CDR3aa: SVEDRGSYNEQF
j_gene: TRBJ2-1
v_gene: TRBV29-1